This TCR beta chain was profiled in a study of shared clonotypes between healthy human individuals. This clone appeared a single time. The antigen is unknown. Since a much larger clone is just one base distant, this may be a read error. Every donor, a Caucasian adult, lived in Nashville, Tennessee. The study separated CD4+ cells into CD45RA+ naive and CD45RA-negative memory subsets. Clones were sequenced by immunoSEQ multiplex PCR, and TCRdb holds only the in-frame ones, with some missing. The sample has roughly 1,000,000 clones; about four fifths are singletons. Trimming shortened V by 8 bases and J by 6 bases, and 7 bases separated the two germline ends. Germline lookup yields CDR1 MNHNY and CDR2 SVGAGI (reference sequence). This CDR3 has 11 residues. Whole-study results and caveats: Across a few donors, naive CD4 shared approximately 4.5%, naive CD8 3.5% to 4%, memory CD4 about 2.5%, memory CD8 more than 0.35%.

The chain combines TRBV6-6 with TRBJ1-4; no definite D call. The specimen was memory CD4+ T cells from PBMCs. Subset specified: CD45RA-negative fraction. The sequence came from a man between 18 and 35 years old in good health. Some clones in this sample may be carry-over from other donors' samples. The CDR3 reads CASGRDEKLFF. Here the CDR3 DNA reads TGTGCCAGCGGTCGAGATGAAAAACTGTTTTTT.